This T cell receptor beta chain was found in a study of blood T cell repertoires in COVID-19. About the study: Samples representing acute and convalescent COVID-19 were sourced from the United States, Italy and Spain. From T cells, B-cell-depleted T cells, or PBMCs came the material, which was cDNA or gDNA.

This clone was detected once. In the original processing: Researchers report that nucleated cell counts were estimated from reference gene primer amplification. Method: immunoSEQ multiplex PCR; TCRdb's copy keeps in-frame clones and lacks some. The V and J calls and clone size are taken from that table; D and trimming were inferred from the DNA. In the table there are more than 45,000 clones, 75% to 85% of which are singletons. The V and J ends lost 4 bases and 7 bases, in that order; junction bases with no gene match: 4. CDR1 KGHDR and CDR2 SFDVKD come from the germline V gene. CDR3 length: 14 amino acids.

This sequence originates from an older man in a cohort sampled during active COVID-19. Sequenced: peripheral blood. The chain recombines TRBV24-1 with TRBJ1-2; the match to TRBD1 covers 11 bases. CDR3 sequence reads: CATSEEGQGGGYTF. CDR3 bases: TGTGCCACCAGTGAAGAGGGACAGGGGGGTGGCTACACCTTC.